This note documents a single T cell receptor (beta chain) sequence. Produced via immunoSEQ multiplex PCR; TCRdb's table is partial and in-frame only. Of 95,000 to 150,000 clones listed, about 79% were seen once; the top ten hold more than 35%. This specimen belongs to a study of blood T cell repertoires in COVID-19. J lost 4 bases, V lost 3 bases, and 6 bases had no gene match. The CDR3 consists of 16 residues. Germline CDR1 is MNHEY and CDR2 is SMNVEV (reference sequence). This chain joins TRBV27 and TRBJ1-3; TRBD1 agrees at 10 bases. The receptor was isolated from a man aged 40-55 years with active or convalescent COVID-19. Sequencing input: peripheral blood. The CDR3 spells CASSLTGQGRGNTIYF. The CDR3, as DNA: TGTGCCAGCAGTTTGACGGGACAGGGGAGAGGAAACACCATATATTTT.